The 27 T cell receptor beta chains below come from one sample, sequenced in a study of memory CD4+ T cells and cytomegalovirus serostatus. The table came from immunoSEQ multiplex PCR; TCRdb's copy has only in-frame clones and leaves some out. Here the sample spans roughly 45,000 clones, 65% to 80% being singletons. Single viable CD3+CD4+CD8-CD45RO+ cells were sorted as the memory CD4+ T cells. The sample consisted of memory CD4+ T cells from blood. The receptors come from an adult in good health and CMV-seronegative.

In its sample, this clone was seen once. The rearrangement links TRBV4-2 to TRBJ1-1; possibly TRBD1 for D (5 bases). Germline V gives CDR1 LGHNA, CDR2 YNFKEQ. CDR3 length equals 14 residues. Trimming took off 5 bases at V and 0 bases at J, with 10 bases between the two ends. This chain's CDR3 is CASSSEGLNTEAFF. The CDR3 DNA follows: TGTGCCAGCAGCTCCGAGGGACTGAACACTGAAGCTTTCTTT.

This clone rates as medium-sized. The V gene is TRBV5-1, the J gene TRBJ2-3, with 7 positions matching TRBD1. With V trimmed by 5 bases and J by 4 bases, 10 bases remained unmatched. Germline CDR1 SGHRS, CDR2 YFSETQ. There are 15 residues in the CDR3. Written as DNA, the CDR3 is TGCGCCAGCAGATGGACAGGCCTAAGAGCAGATACGCAGTATTTT. Translation: CASRWTGLRADTQYF.

The chain employs TRBV7-9 and TRBJ2-2; D uncertain. The CDR3 loop spans 12 amino acids. Trimming removed 5 bases at V and 5 bases at J, with 6 bases between. Germline values: CDR1 SEHNR, CDR2 FQNEAQ (reference sequence). CDR3 coding DNA: TGTGCCAGCAGCGCCCAGACCGGGGAGCTGTTTTTT. It specifies CASSAQTGELFF.

This chain joins TRBV18 and TRBJ1-5; D remains ambiguous. Trimming removed 3 bases at V and 2 bases at J, with 11 bases between. Germline CDR1 and CDR2: KGHSH and LQKENI. The CDR3 totals 15 residues. The CDR3 sequence: CASSPTGAGNQPQHF. CDR3 DNA sequence: TGTGCCAGCTCACCGACGGGCGCGGGCAATCAGCCCCAGCATTTT.

The rearrangement links TRBV5-4 to TRBJ1-2, with D possibly TRBD1 on 6 matching bases. The CDR3 consists of 13 residues. The V end was cut by 2 bases, the J end by 7 bases, with 12 bases between. Per germline, CDR1 SGHNT and CDR2 YYREEE (reference sequence). The CDR3 nucleotides read TGTGCCAGCAGCTTTCAGGGGAATCCTGGCTACACCTTC. Translated, it gives CASSFQGNPGYTF. The full variable domain, in which reference TRBV5-4 and TRBJ1-2 provide the parts outside the CDR3, is ETGVTQSPTHLIKTRGQQVTLRCSSQSGHNTVSWYQQALGQGPQFIFQYYREEENGRGNFPPRFSGLQFPNYSSELNVNALELDDSALYLCASSFQGNPGYTFGSGTRLTVV.

This clone was counted a few times. The genes are TRBV12-5 and TRBJ1-1; D is unresolved. The CDR3 has 13 residues. The V end lost 2 bases, the J end lost 2 bases, and 6 bases lay between the germline ends. Germline CDR1 and CDR2: LGHNT and FRNRAP. The DNA of the CDR3 is TGTGCTAGTGGTTTGAGGGTCAACACTGAAGCTTTCTTT. Its protein is CASGLRVNTEAFF.

The rearrangement joins TRBV9 to TRBJ2-1; 10 nucleotides line up with TRBD2. Unmatched junction bases numbered 7, after V lost 3 bases and J lost 4 bases. The CDR3 is 16 amino acids. Germline lookup yields CDR1 SGDLS and CDR2 YYNGEE. The CDR3 sequence: CASSESSGGIYNEQFF. CDR3 DNA sequence: TGTGCCAGCAGCGAAAGTAGCGGGGGGATATACAATGAGCAGTTCTTC.

This clone was detected a few times. The chain employs TRBV30 and TRBJ1-5; D perhaps matches TRBD1 (5 bases). The CDR3 is 16 residues long. The V end was cut by 0 bases, the J end by 6 bases, with 18 bases between. CDR1 is GTSNPN and CDR2 is SVGIG in the germline V gene (reference sequence). The CDR3 protein is CAWSVRGSFRGQPQHF. CDR3 DNA: TGTGCCTGGAGTGTACGAGGCAGTTTTAGGGGTCAGCCCCAGCATTTT. The variable domain in full, completed from reference TRBV30 and TRBJ1-5, reads SQTIHQWPATLVQPVGSPLSLECTVEGTSNPNLYWYRQAAGRGLQLLFYSVGIGQISSEVPQNLSASRPQDRQFILSSKKLLLSDSGFYLCAWSVRGSFRGQPQHFGDGTRLSIL.

The chain recombines TRBV2 with TRBJ1-1; D unclear. The CDR3 sequence is 11 residues long. CDR1 is SNHLY, CDR2 FYNNEI, per germline. Trimming took off 4 bases at V and 6 bases at J, with 6 bases between the two ends. This CDR3 is CASSVRAEAFF. The CDR3 DNA is TGTGCCAGCAGTGTGAGGGCTGAAGCTTTCTTT. Full variable domain (missing parts from reference TRBV2 and TRBJ1-1): EPEVTQTPSHQVTQMGQEVILRCVPISNHLYFYWYRQILGQKVEFLVSFYNNEISEKSEIFDDQFSVERPDGSNFTLKIRSTKLEDSAMYFCASSVRAEAFFGQGTRLTVV.

The V call is TRBV5-1, the J call TRBJ1-1, with a weak D call TRBD1 (5 bases). Germline V gene lookup returns CDR1 SGHRS and CDR2 YFSETQ. There are 15 residues in the CDR3. Trimming took 2 bases from V and 0 from J, leaving 11 bases between them. The CDR3 region has the DNA TGCGCCAGCAGCTTAACCGGGACGGTGAACACTGAAGCTTTCTTT. Translating gives CASSLTGTVNTEAFF.

Here the CDR3 reads CASSSWTASSYEQYF. CDR3 bases: TGTGCCAGCAGCTCCTGGACAGCGAGCTCCTACGAGCAGTACTTC. This chain connects TRBV5-4 to TRBJ2-7, with D possibly matching TRBD1 (6 bases). Trimming removed 3 bases at V and 0 bases at J, with 13 bases between. The germline CDR1 and CDR2 sequences are SGHNT and YYREEE (reference sequence). The CDR3 extends over 15 amino acids.

The chain recombines TRBV4-1 with TRBJ1-3; unclear D gene. V was trimmed by 1 base and J by 0 bases, leaving 10 bases between them. The CDR3 covers 16 residues. Germline assignment: CDR1 MGHRA and CDR2 YSYEKL. The CDR3 is CASSQVVVLSGNTIYF. The CDR3 coding sequence is TGCGCCAGCAGCCAAGTAGTCGTCCTCTCTGGAAACACCATATATTTT.

This rearrangement joins TRBV7-8 to TRBJ2-7; the D is unclear. Germline V gene data show CDR1 as SGHVS and CDR2 as FQNEAQ. The CDR3 has 12 amino acids. V was cut by 0 bases and J by 7 bases, with 7 bases left in between. The CDR3 is CASSLASREQYF. CDR3 DNA: TGTGCCAGCAGCTTAGCGTCGAGGGAGCAGTACTTC.

The chain links TRBV5-1 to TRBJ1-6; D remains ambiguous. In germline, CDR1 is SGHRS, CDR2 YFSETQ. This CDR3 is built from 11 residues. V was clipped by 2 bases and J by 10 bases, with 4 bases between them. CDR3 coding DNA: TGCGCCAGCAGCTTAGGCTCACCCCTCCACTTT. It is translated as CASSLGSPLHF.

V usage is TRBV10-3 and J usage is TRBJ1-2; D might be TRBD1 (6 bases). The germline V gene encodes CDR1 ENHRY and CDR2 SYGVKD. The V end lost 3 bases, the J end lost 4 bases, and 12 bases lay between the germline ends. The CDR3 consists of 14 residues. The DNA of the CDR3 is TGTGCCATCAGTGATCAGGGGACCCTCTATGGCTACACCTTC. It codes for CAISDQGTLYGYTF.

This sequence joins TRBV5-6 and TRBJ2-3; 11 nucleotides agree with TRBD2. The CDR3 length is 15 residues. The V and J ends lost 1 base and 4 bases, in that order; junction bases with no gene match: 2. Germline assignment: CDR1 SGHDT and CDR2 YYEEEE. This chain's CDR3 is CASSLTSGGSDTQYF. The CDR3, as DNA: TGTGCCAGCAGCTTGACTAGCGGGGGCTCAGATACGCAGTATTTT. The complete variable domain, with remaining parts taken from reference TRBV5-6 and TRBJ2-3, reads DAGVTQSPTHLIKTRGQQVTLRCSPKSGHDTVSWYQQALGQGPQFIFQYYEEEERQRGNFPDRFSGHQFPNYSSELNVNALLLGDSALYLCASSLTSGGSDTQYFGPGTRLTVL.

The chain has TRBV5-6 and TRBJ1-2, with D hard to call. Germline V gives CDR1 SGHDT, CDR2 YYEEEE. This CDR3 contains 12 residues. The V and J ends lost 0 bases and 12 bases respectively, with 12 bases between them. The CDR3 nucleotides read TGTGCCAGCAGCTTGGGCCCTGGGTTCAACACCTTC. The encoded protein is CASSLGPGFNTF.

The genes are TRBV2 and TRBJ1-2, with D perhaps TRBD1 (5 bases). The germline V gene encodes CDR1 SNHLY and CDR2 FYNNEI. This CDR3 has 14 residues. Trimming shortened V by 8 bases and J by 6 bases, and 19 bases separated the two germline ends. CDR3 loop: CASGWAGGDDGYTF. For the CDR3, the DNA is TGTGCCAGCGGTTGGGCCGGGGGGGACGATGGCTACACCTTC. The full variable domain, its missing parts supplied by reference TRBV2 and TRBJ1-2, is EPEVTQTPSHQVTQMGQEVILRCVPISNHLYFYWYRQILGQKVEFLVSFYNNEISEKSEIFDDQFSVERPDGSNFTLKIRSTKLEDSAMYFCASGWAGGDDGYTFGSGTRLTVV.

The chain joins TRBV4-1 to TRBJ1-1, with D possibly TRBD1 on 6 matching bases. The CDR3 loop spans 18 amino acids. V gave up 0 bases and J gave up 0 bases, with 17 bases separating them. The V gene's germline CDR1 is MGHRA and CDR2 YSYEKL. CDR3 amino acids: CASSQDLQGANMNTEAFF. CDR3 bases: TGCGCCAGCAGCCAAGATCTACAGGGCGCTAATATGAACACTGAAGCTTTCTTT.

This clone was seen a few times. This chain links TRBV7-9 with TRBJ1-1; TRBD1 agrees at 9 bases. The trim removed 5 bases at V and 11 bases at J, leaving 15 bases unmatched. Per the germline V gene, CDR1 is SEHNR and CDR2 is FQNEAQ (reference sequence). The CDR3 sequence is 15 residues long. The CDR3 nucleotides read TGTGCCAGCAGCCCACTTGGGAGGACAGGGGATTATGCTTTCTTT. The encoded protein is CASSPLGRTGDYAFF. Together with reference TRBV7-9 and TRBJ1-1, the CDR3 gives the full variable domain: DTGVSQNPRHKITKRGQNVTFRCDPISEHNRLYWYRQTLGQGPEFLTYFQNEAQLEKSRLLSDRFSAERPKGSFSTLEIQRTEQGDSAMYLCASSPLGRTGDYAFFGQGTRLTVV.

The V gene is TRBV7-2, the J gene TRBJ2-1; 13 bases are a match to TRBD2. The V gene end was trimmed by 4 bases and the J gene end by 10 bases; junction bases not matched to a gene: 7. The germline gives CDR1 SGHTA, CDR2 FQGNSA. This CDR3 is built from 15 residues. The CDR3 DNA follows: TGTGCCAGCAGCTACGGACTAGCGGGGGTTAGCGAGCAGTTCTTC. Translating it yields CASSYGLAGVSEQFF.

The chain is built from TRBV30 and TRBJ2-2; weak D call: TRBD2 (5 bases). This CDR3 is 14 amino acids long. CDR1 and CDR2 (germline): GTSNPN, SVGIG (reference sequence). V lost 0 bases and J 5 bases, leaving 10 bases between the germline ends. In DNA, the CDR3 is TGTGCCTGGAGTGTACCACCGGGGACCGGGGAGCTGTTTTTT. Amino acid sequence: CAWSVPPGTGELFF.

This clone was seen a few times. V usage is TRBV10-2 and J usage is TRBJ1-1; D is uncertain. CDR1 is WSHSY and CDR2 is SAAADI in the germline V gene. Trimming shortened V by 0 bases and J by 10 bases, and 12 bases separated the two germline ends. The CDR3 is made up of 13 amino acids. This CDR3 is CASSESMGIRAFF. CDR3 nucleotides: TGCGCCAGCAGTGAGTCGATGGGAATCCGAGCTTTCTTT.

A single count supports this clone. CDR3 in DNA: TGTGCCAGCACTGAGGGGCCTGGGGGCATGGCTTTCTTT. Protein sequence: CASTEGPGGMAFF. The V gene is TRBV2, the J gene TRBJ1-1; a weak D match, TRBD1 (6 bases). The ends were cut back, 7 bases at V and 11 bases at J, with 20 bases in the middle. The CDR3 spans 13 residues. From germline, CDR1 is SNHLY and CDR2 FYNNEI.

The chain links TRBV4-2 to TRBJ2-3, with D possibly called TRBD1 or TRBD2 (5 bases each). CDR3 length: 15 amino acids. The germline V and J ends were trimmed by 4 bases and 2 bases, with 13 bases remaining between them. Germline CDR1 LGHNA, CDR2 YNFKEQ. Here the CDR3 DNA reads TGTGCCAGCAGCCTCCGGGACGGAGACACAGATACGCAGTATTTT. Translating it yields CASSLRDGDTDTQYF.

The genes are TRBV11-3 and TRBJ2-3, with D tentatively TRBD1 (7 bases). Germline V gene sequence: CDR1 SGHNT, CDR2 YENEEA. Trimming took 5 bases from V and 4 from J, leaving 16 bases between them. The CDR3 length is 15 residues. CDR3 in DNA: TGTGCCAGCAGCCTTACAGGGGCTAGCGCAGATACGCAGTATTTT. The encoded protein is CASSLTGASADTQYF.

The chain recombines TRBV29-1 with TRBJ1-3; TRBD1 is a possible D gene (5 bases). The CDR3 is 13 residues long. Trimming stripped 4 bases from V and 4 bases from J, with 11 bases between. Germline values: CDR1 SQVTM, CDR2 ANQGSEA. CDR3 DNA sequence: TGCAGCGTTGGATCAGGGACCGGAAACACCATATATTTT. Encoded protein: CSVGSGTGNTIYF.